This T cell receptor (beta chain) was sequenced for a study of patients and donors after allogeneic stem cell transplantation. A single record per CDR3 protein comes from TCRdb applying MiXCR to the RT-PCR reads. This table has more than 850,000 distinct CDR3 sequences, 15% to 20% appearing once. This clonotype was counted only a few times. The germline gives CDR1 MNHEY, CDR2 SVGEGT. The germline V and J ends were trimmed by 5 bases and 5 bases, with 21 bases remaining between them. The CDR3 extends over 16 amino acids. The receptor comes from a human donor who was either an allogeneic HSCT recipient or a stem cell or donor lymphocyte infusion donor (not recorded which). It is not recorded whose cells these are; they may come from a transplant donor. Sequencing input: blood, either unsorted or a sorted T cell fraction (not recorded which). The chain has TRBV6-2 or TRBV6-3 and TRBJ1-1, with a tentative D call TRBD1 (6 bases). This CDR3 is CASSPLLTGWGTEAFF. The CDR3 DNA reads TGTGCCAGCAGTCCACTGTTGACAGGATGGGGGACTGAAGCTTTCTTT.